This T cell receptor beta chain was sequenced for a study of regulatory T cells in long-lasting Graves disease. Time point indicated: newly diagnosed GD, antithyroid drugs for less than 3 months. Generation of the TCR library employed RNA extracted from PBMCs. CDR1 MDHEN and CDR2 SYDVKM come from the germline V gene. The CDR3 is made up of 15 amino acids. Trimming removed 7 bases from V and 1 base from J, with 16 bases in between. Building the TCR beta libraries relied on iRepertoire HTBI primers, and CDR3 regions underwent Arm-PCR. TCRdb re-analysed the multiplex PCR reads in MiXCR, keeping a single row per CDR3 protein. The table lists 200,000 to 250,000 distinct CDR3 sequences, about 19% of them singletons. Another study also made use of these data, one on T cells in Graves' hyperthyroidism and ophthalmopathy. As reported in that work: Primed by the HTBI set, a first-round RT-PCR was run on the TCR CDR3.

This chain links TRBV28 with TRBJ1-1, with D maybe TRBD1 (5 bases). Sequences were derived from peripheral blood mononuclear cells (PBMCs), sampled at new diagnosis, from a patient treated with antithyroid drugs. This clonotype was obtained from a woman aged 25 to 39 with Graves disease. The CDR3 coding sequence is TGTGCCAGCAAGGACCAGGGAAAGGGGAACACTGAAGCTTTCTTT. Translation: CASKDQGKGNTEAFF.